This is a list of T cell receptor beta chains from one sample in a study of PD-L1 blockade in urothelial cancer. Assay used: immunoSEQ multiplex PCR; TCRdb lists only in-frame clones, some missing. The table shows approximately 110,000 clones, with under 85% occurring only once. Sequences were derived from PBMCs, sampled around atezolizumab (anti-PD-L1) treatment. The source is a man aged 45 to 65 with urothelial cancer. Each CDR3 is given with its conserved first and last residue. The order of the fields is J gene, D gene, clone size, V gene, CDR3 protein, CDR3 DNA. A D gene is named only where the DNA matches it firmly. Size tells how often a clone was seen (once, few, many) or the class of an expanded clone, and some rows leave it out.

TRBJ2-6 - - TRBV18 CASSQQPDISTGANVLTF TGTGCCAGCTCACAACAACCGGACATTTCCACTGGGGCCAACGTCCTGACTTTC
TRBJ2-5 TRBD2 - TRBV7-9 CASSLAELAGETQYF TGTGCCAGCAGCTTAGCGGAACTAGCGGGAGAGACCCAGTACTTC
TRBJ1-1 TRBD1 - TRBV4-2 CASSQEGWQGAINTEAFF TGTGCCAGCAGCCAAGAGGGGTGGCAGGGGGCTATCAACACTGAAGCTTTCTTT
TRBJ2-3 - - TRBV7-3 CASSLDPGGSDTQYF TGTGCCAGCAGCCTCGACCCCGGAGGTTCAGATACGCAGTATTTT
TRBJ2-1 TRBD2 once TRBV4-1 CASSPYPAGGNYNEQFF TGCGCCAGCAGCCCCTACCCAGCGGGAGGCAACTACAATGAGCAGTTCTTC
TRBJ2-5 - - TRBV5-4 CASSLRGGVETQYF TGTGCCAGCAGCTTAAGGGGAGGAGTTGAGACCCAGTACTTC
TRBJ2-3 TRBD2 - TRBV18 CASSLFLASRDRLAGDSTDTQYF TGTGCCAGCTCACTCTTCTTGGCGAGCCGGGATCGACTAGCGGGGGACTCCACAGATACGCAGTATTTT
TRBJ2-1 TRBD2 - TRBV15 CATSGRLAGDNEQFF TGTGCCACCAGCGGAAGACTAGCGGGGGACAATGAGCAGTTCTTC
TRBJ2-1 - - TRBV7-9 CASSFKDYNSYNEQFF TGTGCCAGCAGCTTTAAGGACTATAACTCCTACAATGAGCAGTTCTTC
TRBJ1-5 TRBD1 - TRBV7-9 CASSKDRVGIQPQHF TGTGCCAGCAGCAAAGACAGGGTAGGGATTCAGCCCCAGCATTTT
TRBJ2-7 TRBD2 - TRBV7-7 CASSPSGSPYEQYF TGTGCTAGCAGCCCGAGCGGGAGTCCCTACGAGCAGTACTTC
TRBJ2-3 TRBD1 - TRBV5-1 CASSLGTGTRDTQYF TGCGCCAGCAGCTTGGGGACAGGGACGAGAGATACGCAGTATTTT
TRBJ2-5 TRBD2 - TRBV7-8 CASSMGALAGGIRETQYF TGTGCCAGCAGTATGGGGGCTCTAGCGGGAGGGATTAGAGAGACCCAGTACTTC
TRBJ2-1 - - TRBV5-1 CASSRREWNEQFF TGCGCCAGCAGCCGTCGGGAGTGGAATGAGCAGTTCTTC
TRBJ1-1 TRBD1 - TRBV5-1 CASSSRTGGKDEAFF TGCGCCAGCAGCAGCAGGACAGGGGGAAAAGATGAAGCTTTCTTT
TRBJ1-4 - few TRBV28 CASSRPVTRQQNEKLFF TGTGCCAGCAGCCGGCCCGTCACGAGACAGCAAAATGAAAAACTGTTTTTT
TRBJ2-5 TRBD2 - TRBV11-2 CASSLELGGSTYSGETQYF TGTGCCAGCAGCCTAGAACTGGGCGGGAGTACTTATTCAGGAGAGACCCAGTACTTC
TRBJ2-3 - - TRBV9 CASRGFGNTDTQYF TGTGCCAGCAGGGGGTTCGGGAACACAGATACGCAGTATTTT
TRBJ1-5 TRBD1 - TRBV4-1 CASSRGTGDNQPQHF TGCGCCAGCAGCCGGGGAACAGGGGACAATCAGCCCCAGCATTTT
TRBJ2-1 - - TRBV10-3 CAISDPPTKFF TGTGCCATCAGTGACCCCCCTACCAAGTTCTTC
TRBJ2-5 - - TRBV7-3 CASSLISGETQYF TGTGCCAGCAGCTTAATCTCAGGAGAGACCCAGTACTTC
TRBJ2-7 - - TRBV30 CAWGVGGGPYEQYF TGTGCCTGGGGCGTCGGGGGAGGTCCCTACGAGCAGTACTTC
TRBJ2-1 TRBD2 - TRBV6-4 CASRKGSSGYNEQFF TGTGCCAGCAGAAAGGGGTCTAGCGGCTACAATGAGCAGTTCTTC
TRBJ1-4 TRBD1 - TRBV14 CASSHGRDRVEKLFF TGTGCCAGCAGCCATGGTCGGGACAGGGTTGAAAAACTGTTTTTT
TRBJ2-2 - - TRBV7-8 CASSLVRGSGTGELFF TGTGCCAGCAGCTTAGTGAGGGGGAGTGGGACCGGGGAGCTGTTTTTT
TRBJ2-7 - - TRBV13 CASSHGRLEQYF TGTGCCAGCAGTCATGGCCGCCTCGAGCAGTACTTC
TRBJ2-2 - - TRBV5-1 CASSLVQGINTGELFF TGCGCCAGCAGCTTGGTACAGGGAATTAACACCGGGGAGCTGTTTTTT
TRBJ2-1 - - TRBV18 CASSPQGSNEQFF TGTGCCAGCTCACCTCAGGGCAGCAATGAGCAGTTCTTC
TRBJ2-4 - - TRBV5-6 CASSQRRGIAKNIQYF TGTGCCAGCAGCCAGCGACGGGGTATTGCCAAAAACATTCAGTACTTC
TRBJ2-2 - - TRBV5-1 CASSGGNTGELFF TGCGCCAGCAGCGGAGGGAACACCGGGGAGCTGTTTTTT
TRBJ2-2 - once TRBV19 CASSLSTPYRGGTGELFF TGTGCCAGTAGTCTCTCGACCCCGTACAGGGGGGGGACCGGGGAGCTGTTTTTT